This T cell receptor beta chain was captured by sequencing in a study of cytomegalovirus exposure and HLA in healthy donors. Primers included in the PCR were 60 Vbeta and 13 Jbeta primers. Profiling relied on immunoSEQ multiplex PCR, and the TCRdb table lists in-frame clones only, not all of them. This table has over 150,000 clones, roughly 85% appearing once. This CDR3 has 14 residues. CDR1 and CDR2 (germline): MNHNY, SVGAGI (reference sequence). V was trimmed by 0 bases and J by 9 bases, leaving 14 bases between them. Concerning this clone: Antigen unknown.

Study-wide results and caveats: There were about 160 TCR beta chains listed as cytomegalovirus-associated. DRB1 had the most TCR associations and HLA-C the fewest, a later analysis found, with rates varying by HLA locus. In an earlier analysis, most TCR beta V segments were productive about 87% or about 30% of the time.

Sequenced material: PBMCs. The clonotype comes from a woman aged 45 to 65 in good health and CMV-seronegative. The chain links TRBV6-6 to TRBJ1-1, with D perhaps matching TRBD1 (5 bases). The CDR3 coding sequence is TGTGCCAGCAGTTACTCGACAACAGGTCACCAAGCTTTCTTT. It encodes CASSYSTTGHQAFF.